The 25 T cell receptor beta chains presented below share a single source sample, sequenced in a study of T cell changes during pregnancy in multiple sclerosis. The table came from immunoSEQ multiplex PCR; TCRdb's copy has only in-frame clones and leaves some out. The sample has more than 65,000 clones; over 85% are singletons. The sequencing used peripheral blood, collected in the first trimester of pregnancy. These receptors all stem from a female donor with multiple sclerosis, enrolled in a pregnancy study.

CDR3 coding DNA: TGCGCCAGCAGCTTGGATGGAGTTTTGGAGACCCAGTACTTC. It encodes CASSLDGVLETQYF. The V and J genes are TRBV5-1 and TRBJ2-5, with D hard to call. Germline CDR1 SGHRS, CDR2 YFSETQ. The length of the CDR3 is 14 residues. Trimming removed 0 bases at V and 5 bases at J, with 11 bases between.

This chain's CDR3 is CASSYLRGGQETQYF. CDR3 nucleotide sequence: TGTGCCAGCAGTTACTTGCGAGGGGGACAAGAGACCCAGTACTTC. This chain links TRBV6-5 with TRBJ2-5, with a weak D call TRBD1 (6 bases). Trimming cost V 1 base and J 2 bases, with 11 bases left between them. This CDR3 is 15 amino acids long. Germline V gene lookup returns CDR1 MNHEY and CDR2 SVGAGI.

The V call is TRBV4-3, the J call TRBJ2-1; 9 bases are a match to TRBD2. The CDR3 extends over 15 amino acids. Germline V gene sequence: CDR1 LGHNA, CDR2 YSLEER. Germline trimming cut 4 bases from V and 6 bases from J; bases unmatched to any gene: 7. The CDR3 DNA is TGCGCCAGCAGCCCCAGACGACTAGCGGCCAATGAGCAGTTCTTC. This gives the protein CASSPRRLAANEQFF.

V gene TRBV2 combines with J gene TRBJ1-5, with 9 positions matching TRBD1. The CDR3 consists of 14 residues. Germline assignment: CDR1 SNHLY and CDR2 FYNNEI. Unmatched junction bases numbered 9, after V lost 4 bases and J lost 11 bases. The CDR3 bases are TGTGCCAGCAGTGCGAGTCCGGGACAGGGAGCCCAGCATTTT. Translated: CASSASPGQGAQHF.

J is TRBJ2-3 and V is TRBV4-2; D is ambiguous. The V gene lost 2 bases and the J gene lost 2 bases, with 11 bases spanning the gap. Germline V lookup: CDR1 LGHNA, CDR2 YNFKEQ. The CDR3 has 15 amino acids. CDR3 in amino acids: CASSQSPSPTDTQYF. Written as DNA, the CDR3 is TGTGCCAGCAGCCAATCCCCCTCCCCCACAGATACGCAGTATTTT.

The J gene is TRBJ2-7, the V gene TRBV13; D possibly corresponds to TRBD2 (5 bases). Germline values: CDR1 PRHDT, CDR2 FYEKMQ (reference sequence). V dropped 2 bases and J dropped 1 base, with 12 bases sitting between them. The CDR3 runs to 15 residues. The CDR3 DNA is TGTGCCAGCAGCTTAAAGCGGAGCCCATCCTACGAGCAGTACTTC. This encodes CASSLKRSPSYEQYF.

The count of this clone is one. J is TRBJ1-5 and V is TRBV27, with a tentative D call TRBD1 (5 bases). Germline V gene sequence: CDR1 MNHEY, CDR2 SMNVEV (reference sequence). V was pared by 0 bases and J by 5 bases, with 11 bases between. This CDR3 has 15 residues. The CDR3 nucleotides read TGTGCCAGCAGTTTATCTGGACAAACTTATCAGCCCCAGCATTTT. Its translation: CASSLSGQTYQPQHF.

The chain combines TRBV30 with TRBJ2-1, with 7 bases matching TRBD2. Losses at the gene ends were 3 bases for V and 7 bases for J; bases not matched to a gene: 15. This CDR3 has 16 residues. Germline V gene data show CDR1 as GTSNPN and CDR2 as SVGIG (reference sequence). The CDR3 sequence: CAWSSPLRGSRNEQFF. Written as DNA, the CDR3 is TGTGCCTGGAGCTCCCCCCTACGCGGGAGTAGGAATGAGCAGTTCTTC. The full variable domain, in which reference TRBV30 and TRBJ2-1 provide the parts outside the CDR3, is SQTIHQWPATLVQPVGSPLSLECTVEGTSNPNLYWYRQAAGRGLQLLFYSVGIGQISSEVPQNLSASRPQDRQFILSSKKLLLSDSGFYLCAWSSPLRGSRNEQFFGPGTRLTVL.

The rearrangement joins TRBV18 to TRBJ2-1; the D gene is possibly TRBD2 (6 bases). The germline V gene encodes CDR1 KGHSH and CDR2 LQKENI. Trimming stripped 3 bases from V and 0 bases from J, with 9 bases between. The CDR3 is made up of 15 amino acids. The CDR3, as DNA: TGTGCCAGCTCACCGGCGGGGAGCTCCTACAATGAGCAGTTCTTC. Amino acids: CASSPAGSSYNEQFF.

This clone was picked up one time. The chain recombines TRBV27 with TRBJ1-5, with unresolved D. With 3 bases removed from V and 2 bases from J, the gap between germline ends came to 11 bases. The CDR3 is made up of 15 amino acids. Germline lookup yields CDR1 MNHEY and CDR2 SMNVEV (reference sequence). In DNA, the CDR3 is TGTGCCAGCAGTTTGCAAGCCGGGGGCAATCAGCCCCAGCATTTT. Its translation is CASSLQAGGNQPQHF.

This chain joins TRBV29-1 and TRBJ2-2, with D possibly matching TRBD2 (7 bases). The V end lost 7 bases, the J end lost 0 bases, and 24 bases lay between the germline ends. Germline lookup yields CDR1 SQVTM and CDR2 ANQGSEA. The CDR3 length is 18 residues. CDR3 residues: CSAAKGGTPNANTGELFF. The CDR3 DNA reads TGCAGCGCCGCCAAGGGGGGGACACCCAACGCGAACACCGGGGAGCTGTTTTTT.

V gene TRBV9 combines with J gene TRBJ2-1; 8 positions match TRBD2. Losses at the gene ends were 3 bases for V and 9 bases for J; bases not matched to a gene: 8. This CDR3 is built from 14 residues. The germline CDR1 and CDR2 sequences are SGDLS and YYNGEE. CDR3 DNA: TGTGCCAGCAGCGACTTAGCGGGGCGGCGTGAGCAGTTCTTC. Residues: CASSDLAGRREQFF.

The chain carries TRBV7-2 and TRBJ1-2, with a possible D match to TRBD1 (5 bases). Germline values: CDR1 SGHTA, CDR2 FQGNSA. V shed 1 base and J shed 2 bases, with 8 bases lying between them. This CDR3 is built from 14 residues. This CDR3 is CASSLGGANYGYTF. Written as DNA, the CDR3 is TGTGCCAGCAGCTTAGGGGGCGCAAACTATGGCTACACCTTC.

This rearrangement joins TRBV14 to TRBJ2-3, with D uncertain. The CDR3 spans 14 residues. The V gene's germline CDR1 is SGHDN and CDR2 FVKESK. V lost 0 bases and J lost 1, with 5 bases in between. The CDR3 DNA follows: TGTGCCAGCAGCCAAGATCTCCGCACAGATACGCAGTATTTT. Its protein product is CASSQDLRTDTQYF.

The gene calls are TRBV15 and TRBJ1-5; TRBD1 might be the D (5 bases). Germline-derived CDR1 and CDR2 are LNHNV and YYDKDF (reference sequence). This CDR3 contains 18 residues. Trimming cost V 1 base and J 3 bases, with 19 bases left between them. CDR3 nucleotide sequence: TGTGCCACCAGCAGAGTCAGTATGACAGATGCTCCCAATCAGCCCCAGCATTTT. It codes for CATSRVSMTDAPNQPQHF.

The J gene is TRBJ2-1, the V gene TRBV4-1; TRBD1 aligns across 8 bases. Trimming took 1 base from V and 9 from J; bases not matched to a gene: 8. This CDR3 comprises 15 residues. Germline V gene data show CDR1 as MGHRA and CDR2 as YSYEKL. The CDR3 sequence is CASSQGTGKRSEQFF. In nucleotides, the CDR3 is TGCGCCAGCAGCCAAGGGACAGGGAAACGTAGTGAGCAGTTCTTC.

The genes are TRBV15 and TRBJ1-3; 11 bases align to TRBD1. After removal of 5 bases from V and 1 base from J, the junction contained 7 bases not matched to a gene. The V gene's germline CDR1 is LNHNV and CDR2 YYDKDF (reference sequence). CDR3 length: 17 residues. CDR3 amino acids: CATSPRTGGASGNTIYF. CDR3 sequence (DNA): TGTGCCACCAGCCCGAGGACAGGGGGCGCGTCTGGAAACACCATATATTTT.

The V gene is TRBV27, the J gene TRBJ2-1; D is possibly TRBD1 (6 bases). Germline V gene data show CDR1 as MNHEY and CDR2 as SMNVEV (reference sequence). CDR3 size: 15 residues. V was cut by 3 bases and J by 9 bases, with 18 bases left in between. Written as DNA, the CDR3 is TGTGCCAGCAGTTTCCGTCCCCAGGGGCTCCTTGAGCAGTTCTTC. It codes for CASSFRPQGLLEQFF.

The CDR3 coding sequence is TGTGCCAGCAGTTACAAGCCAGGAGGGTCTCAGCCCCAGCATTTT. Translating it yields CASSYKPGGSQPQHF. The rearrangement joins TRBV6-6 to TRBJ1-5, with unresolved D. CDR1 and CDR2 from the germline V gene are MNHNY and SVGAGI (reference sequence). V dropped 2 bases and J dropped 6 bases, with 14 bases sitting between them. There are 15 residues in the CDR3.

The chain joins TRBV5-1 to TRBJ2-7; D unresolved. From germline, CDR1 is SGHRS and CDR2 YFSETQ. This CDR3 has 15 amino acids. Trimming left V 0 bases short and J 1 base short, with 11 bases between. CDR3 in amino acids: CASSLGGKRSYEQYF. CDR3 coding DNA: TGCGCCAGCAGCTTGGGAGGCAAACGTTCCTACGAGCAGTACTTC.

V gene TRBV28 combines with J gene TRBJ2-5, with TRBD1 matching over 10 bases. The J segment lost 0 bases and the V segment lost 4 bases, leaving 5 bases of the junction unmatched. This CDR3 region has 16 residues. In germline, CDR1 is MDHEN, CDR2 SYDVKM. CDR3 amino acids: CASSSEGQGYQETQYF. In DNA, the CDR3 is TGTGCCAGCAGTTCTGAGGGACAGGGGTACCAAGAGACCCAGTACTTC.

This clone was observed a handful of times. The CDR3 bases are TGTGCCAGCGCGTTCCGCGGGCGAGGCTACACCTTC. It yields the protein CASAFRGRGYTF. This chain uses TRBV7-8 with TRBJ1-2; D ambiguous. V lost 8 bases to trimming and J lost 8 bases, with 15 bases between them. CDR3 length: 12 residues. Germline V gene data show CDR1 as SGHVS and CDR2 as FQNEAQ.

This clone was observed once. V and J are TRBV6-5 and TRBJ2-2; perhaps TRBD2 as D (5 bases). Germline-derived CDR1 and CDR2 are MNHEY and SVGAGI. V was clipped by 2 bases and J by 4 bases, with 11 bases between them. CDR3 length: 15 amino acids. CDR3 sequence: CASSYLPGLTGELFF. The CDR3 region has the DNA TGTGCCAGCAGTTACCTACCCGGACTCACCGGGGAGCTGTTTTTT.

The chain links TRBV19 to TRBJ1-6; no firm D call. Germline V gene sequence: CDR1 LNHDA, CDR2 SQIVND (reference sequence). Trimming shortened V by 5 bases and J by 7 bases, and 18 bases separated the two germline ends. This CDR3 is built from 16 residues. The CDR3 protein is CASSSFSGVPNSPLHF. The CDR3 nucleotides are TGTGCCAGTAGTTCTTTTTCCGGGGTCCCAAATTCACCCCTCCACTTT.

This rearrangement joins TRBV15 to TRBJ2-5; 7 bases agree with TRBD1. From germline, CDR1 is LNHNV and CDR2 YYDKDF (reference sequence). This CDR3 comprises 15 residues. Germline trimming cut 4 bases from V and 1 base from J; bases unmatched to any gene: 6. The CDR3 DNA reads TGTGCCACCAGCAAAGAGACAGGGCCCCAAGAGACCCAGTACTTC. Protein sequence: CATSKETGPQETQYF.